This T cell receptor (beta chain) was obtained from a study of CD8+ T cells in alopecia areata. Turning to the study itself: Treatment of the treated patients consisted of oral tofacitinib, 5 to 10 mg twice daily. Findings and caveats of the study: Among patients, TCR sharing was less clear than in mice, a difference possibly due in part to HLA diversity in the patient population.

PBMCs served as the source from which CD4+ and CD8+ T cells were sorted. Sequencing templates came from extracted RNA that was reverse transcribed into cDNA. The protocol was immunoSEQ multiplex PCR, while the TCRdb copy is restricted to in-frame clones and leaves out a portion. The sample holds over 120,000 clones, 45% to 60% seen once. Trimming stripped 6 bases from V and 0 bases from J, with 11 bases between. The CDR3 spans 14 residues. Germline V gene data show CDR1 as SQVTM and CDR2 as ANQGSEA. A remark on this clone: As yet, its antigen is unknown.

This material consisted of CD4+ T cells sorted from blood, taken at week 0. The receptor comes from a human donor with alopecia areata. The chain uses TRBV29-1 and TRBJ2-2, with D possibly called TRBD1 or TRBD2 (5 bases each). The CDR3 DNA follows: TGCAGCGTGGGGACGGTACCGAACACCGGGGAGCTGTTTTTT. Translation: CSVGTVPNTGELFF.